Shown below are 24 T cell receptor beta chains from a single sample sequenced in a study of cytomegalovirus exposure and HLA in healthy donors. Assay: immunoSEQ multiplex PCR; the TCRdb copy retains only in-frame clones and omits some. The table lists more than 85,000 clones, approximately 89% of them singletons. The specimen sequenced was PBMCs. These TCRs come from a woman younger than 30 in good health and CMV-seronegative.

This sequence joins TRBV9 and TRBJ2-2; 9 nucleotides line up with TRBD2. Germline CDR1 SGDLS, CDR2 YYNGEE. The J segment lost 5 bases and the V segment lost 1 base, leaving 12 bases of the junction unmatched. This CDR3 region has 18 residues. The CDR3 DNA reads as TGTGCCAGCAGCGTAAATAGCGGGGGAGAGCCCATTACCGGGGAGCTGTTTTTT. Encoded protein: CASSVNSGGEPITGELFF.

This chain links TRBV4-1 with TRBJ2-1; 14 bases are a match to TRBD2. Germline trimming cut 1 base from V and 1 base from J; bases unmatched to any gene: 3. This CDR3 has 18 residues. CDR1 MGHRA and CDR2 YSYEKL come from the germline V gene. The CDR3 here is CASSQGLAGGVSYNEQFF. The CDR3 nucleotides are TGCGCCAGCAGCCAAGGACTAGCGGGAGGGGTGTCCTACAATGAGCAGTTCTTC.

The V and J genes are TRBV28 and TRBJ1-2; weak D call: TRBD1 (5 bases). The CDR3 runs to 14 residues. CDR1 and CDR2 from the germline V gene are MDHEN and SYDVKM. The ends were cut back, 5 bases at V and 0 bases at J, with 10 bases in the middle. CDR3 nucleotide sequence: TGTGCCAGCAGTCCCCCACAGGCTAACTATGGCTACACCTTC. Protein: CASSPPQANYGYTF.

The J gene is TRBJ1-1, the V gene TRBV5-1; D perhaps matches TRBD1 (6 bases). CDR1 and CDR2 (germline): SGHRS, YFSETQ. There are 15 residues in the CDR3. V lost 4 bases, J lost 3 bases, and 16 bases lay in between. The CDR3 sequence: CASSAKQGLDTEAFF. CDR3 DNA: TGCGCCAGCAGCGCAAAACAGGGTCTGGACACTGAAGCTTTCTTT.

The DNA for the CDR3 is TGTGCCAGCAGCTTAGGTACGAGGGGCTACACCTTC. It translates to CASSLGTRGYTF. This chain uses TRBV7-2 with TRBJ1-2; no clear D. There are 12 residues in the CDR3. V lost 1 base and J lost 8, with 8 bases in between. Germline values: CDR1 SGHTA, CDR2 FQGNSA. Full variable domain (outside the CDR3, taken from reference TRBV7-2 and TRBJ1-2): GAGVSQSPSNKVTEKGKDVELRCDPISGHTALYWYRQSLGQGLEFLIYFQGNSAPDKSGLPSDRFSAERTGGSVSTLTIQRTQQEDSAVYLCASSLGTRGYTFGSGTRLTVV.

The genes are TRBV2 and TRBJ2-1, with 12 positions matching TRBD2. The CDR3 spans 16 residues. Germline assignment: CDR1 SNHLY and CDR2 FYNNEI. Trimming took 2 bases from V and 7 from J; bases not matched to a gene: 6. CDR3 amino acids: CASSESTSGSENEQFF. Written as DNA, the CDR3 is TGTGCCAGCAGTGAATCGACTAGCGGGAGTGAGAATGAGCAGTTCTTC.

CDR3 amino acids: CASSLGHLAGELFF. For the CDR3, the DNA is TGTGCCAGCAGCCTGGGACACTTGGCCGGGGAGCTGTTTTTT. The gene calls are TRBV7-9 and TRBJ2-2, with D perhaps matching TRBD1 (6 bases). CDR1 is SEHNR and CDR2 is FQNEAQ in the germline V gene (reference sequence). Trimming took 5 bases from V and 6 from J, leaving 13 bases between them. This CDR3 has 14 residues.

V and J are TRBV12-1 and TRBJ1-2. TRBV12-1 is designated a pseudogene. The CDR3 extends over 16 amino acids. As DNA, the CDR3 is TGTGCCAGCAGCTTATCCCCGGGGGGCCTCAACTATGGCTACACCTTC. Translation gives CASSLSPGGLNYGYTF.

This chain joins TRBV29-1 and TRBJ1-1; the match to TRBD1 covers 7 bases. The CDR3 is made up of 13 amino acids. Germline CDR1 and CDR2: SQVTM and ANQGSEA. V gave up 7 bases and J gave up 1 base; unmatched junction bases: 6. The CDR3 region is CSAGQVWNTEAFF. CDR3 bases: TGCAGCGCTGGACAGGTCTGGAACACTGAAGCTTTCTTT.

This chain joins TRBV10-3 and TRBJ1-5; 9 bases line up with TRBD1. The CDR3 consists of 13 residues. Trimming removed 10 bases from V and 4 bases from J; junction bases left unmatched: 5. Germline loops: CDR1 ENHRY, CDR2 SYGVKD. The CDR3 here is CATAGTGNQPQHF. CDR3 sequence (DNA): TGTGCCACCGCCGGGACAGGGAATCAGCCCCAGCATTTT.

This clone was picked up one time. The chain uses TRBV7-2 and TRBJ2-1, with 8 bases matching TRBD2. CDR1 and CDR2 from the germline V gene are SGHTA and FQGNSA. This CDR3 has 14 residues. The V gene end was trimmed by 4 bases and the J gene end by 5 bases; junction bases not matched to a gene: 4. In nucleotides, the CDR3 is TGTGCCAGCAGCTATGGTAGCGGGAACAATGAGCAGTTCTTC. Translated, it gives CASSYGSGNNEQFF.

The chain combines TRBV7-2 with TRBJ1-4; perhaps TRBD1 as D (5 bases). Trimming pared 2 bases from V and 7 bases from J, leaving 17 bases between. Per the germline V gene, CDR1 is SGHTA and CDR2 is FQGNSA. This CDR3 contains 16 residues. DNA for the CDR3: TGTGCCAGCAGCTTAATCTCCGGGAGGGGCGGTGAAAAACTGTTTTTT. Translating it yields CASSLISGRGGEKLFF.

The rearrangement uses TRBV6-1 and TRBJ2-5, with D unclear. Trimming removed 1 base at V and 6 bases at J, with 9 bases between. CDR1 is MNHNS, CDR2 SASEGT, per germline. This CDR3 has 13 residues. In nucleotides, the CDR3 is TGTGCCAGCAGTGAAGAACAGCTACAGACCCAGTACTTC. Translation gives CASSEEQLQTQYF.

The rearrangement uses TRBV4-1 and TRBJ1-1, with D possibly being TRBD1 (6 bases). The V and J ends lost 5 bases and 4 bases respectively, with 14 bases between them. The length of the CDR3 is 14 residues. Germline assignment: CDR1 MGHRA and CDR2 YSYEKL. The CDR3 coding sequence is TGCGCCAGCAGCACTCGAGGGGGAGCCACTGAAGCTTTCTTT. Translated, it gives CASSTRGGATEAFF.

This chain links TRBV16 with TRBJ2-1; TRBD1 agrees at 10 bases. V lost 1 base, J lost 4 bases, and 4 bases stayed unmatched. Germline V gene lookup returns CDR1 KGHSY and CDR2 FQNENV. This CDR3 contains 16 residues. In DNA form, the CDR3 reads TGTGCCAGCAGCCAATGGGACAGGGGAGATTACAATGAGCAGTTCTTC. Its protein product is CASSQWDRGDYNEQFF.

The chain joins TRBV28 to TRBJ2-1; D possibly corresponds to TRBD1 (5 bases). Trimming stripped 2 bases from V and 3 bases from J, with 11 bases between. The CDR3 loop spans 15 amino acids. Germline-derived CDR1 and CDR2 are MDHEN and SYDVKM. As DNA, the CDR3 is TGTGCCAGCAGTTTAGGCAGGCAGGGCTACAATGAGCAGTTCTTC. Amino acid sequence: CASSLGRQGYNEQFF.

The chain is built from TRBV7-9 and TRBJ2-7; the match to TRBD1 covers 7 bases. The CDR3 runs 17 residues. V was pared by 3 bases and J by 1 base, with 12 bases of the junction left unmatched. Germline CDR1 is SEHNR and CDR2 is FQNEAQ (reference sequence). CDR3: CASSFLGRGQLSYEQYF. CDR3 bases: TGTGCCAGCAGCTTTCTGGGCCGGGGACAGCTTTCCTACGAGCAGTACTTC.

The chain is built from TRBV7-9 and TRBJ1-2; possibly TRBD1 for D (6 bases). This CDR3 contains 13 residues. Germline V lookup: CDR1 SEHNR, CDR2 FQNEAQ (reference sequence). The ends were cut back, 5 bases at V and 2 bases at J, with 9 bases in the middle. Here the CDR3 DNA reads TGTGCCAGCAGCCCAGGGGAGAACTATGGCTACACCTTC. This gives the protein CASSPGENYGYTF. Complete variable domain (other parts from reference TRBV7-9 and TRBJ1-2): DTGVSQNPRHKITKRGQNVTFRCDPISEHNRLYWYRQTLGQGPEFLTYFQNEAQLEKSRLLSDRFSAERPKGSFSTLEIQRTEQGDSAMYLCASSPGENYGYTFGSGTRLTVV.

The chain links TRBV5-4 to TRBJ1-2; unclear D gene. V lost 3 bases and J 3 bases, leaving 12 bases between the germline ends. The CDR3 extends over 14 amino acids. Germline V gives CDR1 SGHNT, CDR2 YYREEE (reference sequence). DNA of the CDR3: TGTGCCAGCAGCTATCGAGGAGGTGACTATGGCTACACCTTC. This translates into CASSYRGGDYGYTF.

The chain links TRBV28 to TRBJ2-7; a weak D match, TRBD1 (5 bases). The germline V gene encodes CDR1 MDHEN and CDR2 SYDVKM. Trimming removed 2 bases at V and 4 bases at J, with 12 bases between. The CDR3 length is 14 residues. CDR3 sequence reads: CASSLPGSSYEQYF. The CDR3 region has the DNA TGTGCCAGCAGTTTACCAGGGTCCTCATACGAGCAGTACTTC.

This chain links TRBV18 with TRBJ2-7; 10 nucleotides match TRBD1. CDR1 and CDR2 (germline): KGHSH, LQKENI. After removal of 3 bases from V and 6 bases from J, the junction contained 8 bases not matched to a gene. This CDR3 contains 15 residues. The CDR3 DNA is TGTGCCAGCTCACCTACCTACGGGACAGGGGTCGAGCAGTACTTC. Its translation: CASSPTYGTGVEQYF.

The chain employs TRBV9 and TRBJ1-4, with 8 bases aligning to TRBD1. V lost 3 bases, J lost 4 bases, and 5 bases stayed unmatched. CDR3 length: 15 residues. Germline CDR1 SGDLS, CDR2 YYNGEE. CDR3 in amino acids: CASSAQGALNEKLFF. The CDR3 bases are TGTGCCAGCAGCGCCCAGGGGGCTCTTAATGAAAAACTGTTTTTT.

The chain joins TRBV10-3 to TRBJ2-3, with 11 bases fitting TRBD1. Unmatched junction bases numbered 8, after V lost 5 bases and J lost 4 bases. The CDR3 loop spans 16 amino acids. Germline V gene lookup returns CDR1 ENHRY and CDR2 SYGVKD. The CDR3: CAISMGTGGGADTQYF. The DNA for the CDR3 is TGTGCCATCAGTATGGGGACAGGGGGTGGCGCAGATACGCAGTATTTT.

The rearrangement links TRBV6-4 to TRBJ2-2; D call uncertain. V shed 4 bases and J shed 0 bases, with 12 bases lying between them. The germline CDR1 and CDR2 sequences are MRHNA and SNTAGT. The CDR3 is 16 amino acids. CDR3 sequence reads: CASSVRQVTNTGELFF. CDR3 DNA: TGTGCCAGCAGTGTCCGGCAGGTGACGAACACCGGGGAGCTGTTTTTT.